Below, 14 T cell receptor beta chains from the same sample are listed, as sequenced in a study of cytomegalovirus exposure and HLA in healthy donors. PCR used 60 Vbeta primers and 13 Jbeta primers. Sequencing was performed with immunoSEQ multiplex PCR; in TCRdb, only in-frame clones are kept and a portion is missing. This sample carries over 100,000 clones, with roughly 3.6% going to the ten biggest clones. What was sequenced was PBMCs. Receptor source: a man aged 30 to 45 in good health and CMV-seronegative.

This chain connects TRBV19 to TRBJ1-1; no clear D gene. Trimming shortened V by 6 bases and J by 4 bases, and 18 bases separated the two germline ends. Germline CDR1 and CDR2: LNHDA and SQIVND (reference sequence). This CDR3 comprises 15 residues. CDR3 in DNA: TGTGCCAGTAGGGCCCCGAGGGTATGGGGCACTGAAGCTTTCTTT. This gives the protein CASRAPRVWGTEAFF. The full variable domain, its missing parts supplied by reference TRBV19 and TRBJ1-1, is DGGITQSPKYLFRKEGQNVTLSCEQNLNHDAMYWYRQDPGQGLRLIYYSQIVNDFQKGDIAEGYSVSREKKESFPLTVTSAQKNPTAFYLCASRAPRVWGTEAFFGQGTRLTVV.

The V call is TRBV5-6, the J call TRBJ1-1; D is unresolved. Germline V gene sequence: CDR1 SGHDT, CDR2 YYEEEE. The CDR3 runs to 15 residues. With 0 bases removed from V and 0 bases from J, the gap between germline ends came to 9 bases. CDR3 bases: TGTGCCAGCAGCTTGGGTTCAGGATTGAACACTGAAGCTTTCTTT. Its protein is CASSLGSGLNTEAFF.

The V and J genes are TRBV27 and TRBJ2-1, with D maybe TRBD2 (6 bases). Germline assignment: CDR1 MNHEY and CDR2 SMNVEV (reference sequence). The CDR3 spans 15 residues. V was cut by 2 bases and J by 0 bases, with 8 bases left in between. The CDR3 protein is CASSLEGLSYNEQFF. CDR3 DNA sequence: TGTGCCAGCAGTTTAGAGGGACTCTCCTACAATGAGCAGTTCTTC.

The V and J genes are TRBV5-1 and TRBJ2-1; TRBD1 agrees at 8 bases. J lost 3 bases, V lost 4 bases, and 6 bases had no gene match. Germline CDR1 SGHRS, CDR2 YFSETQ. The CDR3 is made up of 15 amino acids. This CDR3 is CASSQDRVIYNEQFF. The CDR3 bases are TGCGCCAGCAGCCAGGACAGGGTTATCTACAATGAGCAGTTCTTC. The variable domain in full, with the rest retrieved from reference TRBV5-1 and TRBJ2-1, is KAGVTQTPRYLIKTRGQQVTLSCSPISGHRSVSWYQQTPGQGLQFLFEYFSETQRNKGNFPGRFSGRQFSNSRSEMNVSTLELGDSALYLCASSQDRVIYNEQFFGPGTRLTVL.

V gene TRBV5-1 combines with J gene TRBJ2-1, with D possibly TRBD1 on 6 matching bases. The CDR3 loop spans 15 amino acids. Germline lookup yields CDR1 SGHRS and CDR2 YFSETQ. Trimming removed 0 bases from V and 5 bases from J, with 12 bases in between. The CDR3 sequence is CASSLVAGADNEQFF. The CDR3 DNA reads TGCGCCAGCAGCTTGGTTGCAGGGGCGGACAATGAGCAGTTCTTC.

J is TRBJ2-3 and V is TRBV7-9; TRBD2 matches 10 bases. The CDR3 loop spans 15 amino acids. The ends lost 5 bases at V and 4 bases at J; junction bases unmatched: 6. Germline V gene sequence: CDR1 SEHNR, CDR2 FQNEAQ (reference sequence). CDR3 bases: TGTGCCAGCAGCCTTAGCGGGGGGCGAGCAGATACGCAGTATTTT. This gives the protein CASSLSGGRADTQYF.

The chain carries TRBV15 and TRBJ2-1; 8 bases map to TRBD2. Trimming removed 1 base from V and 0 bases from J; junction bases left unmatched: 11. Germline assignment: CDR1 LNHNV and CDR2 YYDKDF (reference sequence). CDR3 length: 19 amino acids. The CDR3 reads CATSRGSGGPYSSYNEQFF. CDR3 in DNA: TGTGCCACCAGCAGAGGGAGCGGGGGCCCTTATAGCTCCTACAATGAGCAGTTCTTC.

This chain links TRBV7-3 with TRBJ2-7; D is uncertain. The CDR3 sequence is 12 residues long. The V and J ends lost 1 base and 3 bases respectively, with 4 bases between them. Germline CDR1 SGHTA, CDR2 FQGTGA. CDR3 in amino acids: CASSLIGYEQYF. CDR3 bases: TGTGCCAGCAGCTTAATCGGCTACGAGCAGTACTTC.

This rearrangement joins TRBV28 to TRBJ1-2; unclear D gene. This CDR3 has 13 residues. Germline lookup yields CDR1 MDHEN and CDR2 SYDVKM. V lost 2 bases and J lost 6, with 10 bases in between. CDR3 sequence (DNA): TGTGCCAGCAGTTTAGCGGCGGCCCATGGCTACACCTTC. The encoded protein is CASSLAAAHGYTF.

In nucleotides, the CDR3 is TGTGCCAGCAGTTTATTGGGCGGGAGCTCCTATAATTCACCCCTCCACTTT. Translated, it gives CASSLLGGSSYNSPLHF. The chain links TRBV28 to TRBJ1-6; the D is unclear. Germline V gene lookup returns CDR1 MDHEN and CDR2 SYDVKM. Deletions cut 1 base from V and 0 bases from J, with 10 bases between. This CDR3 comprises 17 residues.

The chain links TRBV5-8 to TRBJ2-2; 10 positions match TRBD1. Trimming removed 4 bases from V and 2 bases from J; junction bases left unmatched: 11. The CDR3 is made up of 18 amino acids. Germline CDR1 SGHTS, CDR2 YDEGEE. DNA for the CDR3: TGTGCCAGCAGCCGGGACAGGGGCCAGTGGGAAAACACCGGGGAGCTGTTTTTT. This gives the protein CASSRDRGQWENTGELFF. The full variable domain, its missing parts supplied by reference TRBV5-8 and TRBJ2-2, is EAGVTQSPTHLIKTRGQQATLRCSPISGHTSVYWYQQALGLGLQFLLWYDEGEERNRGNFPPRFSGRQFPNYSSELNVNALELEDSALYLCASSRDRGQWENTGELFFGEGSRLTVL.

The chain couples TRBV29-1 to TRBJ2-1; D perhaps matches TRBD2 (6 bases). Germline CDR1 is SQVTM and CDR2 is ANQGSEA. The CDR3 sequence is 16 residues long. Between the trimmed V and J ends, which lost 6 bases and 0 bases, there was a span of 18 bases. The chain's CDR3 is CSVPSLAASSYNEQFF. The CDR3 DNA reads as TGCAGCGTCCCATCTTTAGCGGCGAGCTCCTACAATGAGCAGTTCTTC.

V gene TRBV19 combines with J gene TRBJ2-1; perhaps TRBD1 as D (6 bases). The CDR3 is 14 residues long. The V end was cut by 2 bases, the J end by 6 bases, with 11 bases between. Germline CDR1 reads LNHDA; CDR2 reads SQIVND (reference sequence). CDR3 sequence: CASSISGVGNEQFF. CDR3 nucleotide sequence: TGTGCCAGTAGTATATCAGGGGTGGGCAATGAGCAGTTCTTC.

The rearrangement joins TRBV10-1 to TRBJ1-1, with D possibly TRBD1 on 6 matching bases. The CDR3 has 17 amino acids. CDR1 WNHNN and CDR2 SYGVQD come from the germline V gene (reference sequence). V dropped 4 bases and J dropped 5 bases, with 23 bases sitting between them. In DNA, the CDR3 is TGCGCCAGCAGTGTAGAGACAGGTTTGAATGGGAGAACTGAAGCTTTCTTT. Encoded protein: CASSVETGLNGRTEAFF.